This T cell receptor (beta chain) was obtained from a study of CD8+ T cells in alopecia areata. This clone was detected a few times. After isolation, RNA underwent reverse transcription to generate cDNA as the sequencing template. TCRdb's copy holds only in-frame clones and misses some; the assay was immunoSEQ multiplex PCR. The sample lists about 200,000 clones, roughly three fifths occurring once. V lost 0 bases, J lost 6 bases, and 18 bases lay in between. CDR3 length: 17 residues. Sequenced material: CD8+ T cells sorted from blood. The V gene is TRBV23-1, the J gene TRBJ2-4; D is possibly TRBD2 (7 bases). TRBV23-1 is flagged as an ORF with uncertain function. The source of this sequence is a human donor in good health. CDR3 sequence reads: CASSQSGGRLFSNIQYF. CDR3 bases: TGCGCCAGCAGTCAATCCGGGGGGCGCCTCTTTTCAAACATTCAGTACTTC.